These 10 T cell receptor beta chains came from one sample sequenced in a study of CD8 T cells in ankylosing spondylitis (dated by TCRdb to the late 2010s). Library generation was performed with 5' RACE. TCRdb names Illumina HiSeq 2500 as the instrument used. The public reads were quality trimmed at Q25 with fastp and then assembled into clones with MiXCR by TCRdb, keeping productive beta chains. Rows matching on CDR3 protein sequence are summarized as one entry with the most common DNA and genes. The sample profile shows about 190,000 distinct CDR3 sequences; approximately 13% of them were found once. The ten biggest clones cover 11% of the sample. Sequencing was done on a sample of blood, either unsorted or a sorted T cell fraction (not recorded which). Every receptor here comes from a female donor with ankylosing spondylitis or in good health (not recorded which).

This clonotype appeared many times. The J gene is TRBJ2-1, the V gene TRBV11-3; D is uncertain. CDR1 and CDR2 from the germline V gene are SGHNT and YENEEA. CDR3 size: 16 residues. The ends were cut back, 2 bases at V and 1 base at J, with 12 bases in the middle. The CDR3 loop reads CASSLSAVRSYNEQFF. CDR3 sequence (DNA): TGTGCCAGCAGCTTATCGGCAGTGAGGTCCTACAATGAGCAGTTCTTC.

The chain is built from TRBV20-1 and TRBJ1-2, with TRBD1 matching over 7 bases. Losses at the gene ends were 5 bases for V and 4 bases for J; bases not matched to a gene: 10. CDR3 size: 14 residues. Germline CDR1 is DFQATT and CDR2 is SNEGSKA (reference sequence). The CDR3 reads CSADQQGPGYGYTF. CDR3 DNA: TGCAGTGCTGACCAACAGGGGCCGGGCTATGGCTACACCTTC.

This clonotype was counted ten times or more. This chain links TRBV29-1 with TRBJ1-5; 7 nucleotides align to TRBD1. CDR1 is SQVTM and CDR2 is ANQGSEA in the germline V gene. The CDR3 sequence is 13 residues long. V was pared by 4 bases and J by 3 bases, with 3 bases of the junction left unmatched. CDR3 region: CSVVDRANQPQHF. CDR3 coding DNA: TGCAGCGTTGTAGACAGGGCCAATCAGCCCCAGCATTTT. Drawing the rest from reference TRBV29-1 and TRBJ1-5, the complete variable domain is SAVISQKPSRDICQRGTSLTIQCQVDSQVTMMFWYRQQPGQSLTLIATANQGSEATYESGFVIDKFPISRPNLTFSTLTVSNMSPEDSSIYLCSVVDRANQPQHFGDGTRLSIL.

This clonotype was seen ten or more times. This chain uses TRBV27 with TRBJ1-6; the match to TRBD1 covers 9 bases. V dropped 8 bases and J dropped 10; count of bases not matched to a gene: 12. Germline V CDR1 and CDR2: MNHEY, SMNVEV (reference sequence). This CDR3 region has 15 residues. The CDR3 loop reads CASGTGGARVSPLHF. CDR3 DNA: TGTGCCAGCGGAACAGGGGGCGCAAGGGTCTCACCCCTCCACTTT.

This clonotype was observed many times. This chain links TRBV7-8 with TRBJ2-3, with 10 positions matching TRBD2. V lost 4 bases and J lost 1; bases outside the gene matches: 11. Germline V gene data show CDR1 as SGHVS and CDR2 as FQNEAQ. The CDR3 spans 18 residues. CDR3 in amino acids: CASSSRPASGSRTDTQYF. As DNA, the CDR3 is TGTGCCAGCAGCTCCAGGCCAGCTAGCGGGAGTCGCACAGATACGCAGTATTTT.

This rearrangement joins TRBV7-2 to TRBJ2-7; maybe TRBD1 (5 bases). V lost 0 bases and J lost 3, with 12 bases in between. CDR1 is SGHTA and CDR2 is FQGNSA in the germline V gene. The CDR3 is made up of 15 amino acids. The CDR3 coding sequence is TGTGCCAGCAGCTTAGCTGACAGCACTTTCTACGAGCAGTACTTC. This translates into CASSLADSTFYEQYF.

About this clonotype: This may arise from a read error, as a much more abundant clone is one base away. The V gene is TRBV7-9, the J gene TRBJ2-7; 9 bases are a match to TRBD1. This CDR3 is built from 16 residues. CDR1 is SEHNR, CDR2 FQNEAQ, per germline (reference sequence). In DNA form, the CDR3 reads TGTACCAGCAGCTTATTATTAGGACAGGGGAGAAACGAGCAGTACTTC. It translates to CTSSLLLGQGRNEQYF. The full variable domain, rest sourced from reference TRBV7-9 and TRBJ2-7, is DTGVSQNPRHKITKRGQNVTFRCDPISEHNRLYWYRQTLGQGPEFLTYFQNEAQLEKSRLLSDRFSAERPKGSFSTLEIQRTEQGDSAMYLCTSSLLLGQGRNEQYFGPGTRLTVT.

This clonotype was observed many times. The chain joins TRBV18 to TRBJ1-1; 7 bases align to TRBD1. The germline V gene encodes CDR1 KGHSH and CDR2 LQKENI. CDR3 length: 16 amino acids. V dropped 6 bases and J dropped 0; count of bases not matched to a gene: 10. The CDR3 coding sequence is TGTGCCAGCTCTCGATCCTCAGGGGGAATGAACACTGAAGCTTTCTTT. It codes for CASSRSSGGMNTEAFF.

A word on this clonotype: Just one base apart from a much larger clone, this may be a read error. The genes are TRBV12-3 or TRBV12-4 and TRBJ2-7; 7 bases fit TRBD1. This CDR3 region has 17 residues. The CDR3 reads CASSLVGTGERSYKQYF. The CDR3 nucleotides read TGTGCCAGCAGTTTAGTAGGAACAGGGGAACGCTCCTACAAGCAGTACTTC.

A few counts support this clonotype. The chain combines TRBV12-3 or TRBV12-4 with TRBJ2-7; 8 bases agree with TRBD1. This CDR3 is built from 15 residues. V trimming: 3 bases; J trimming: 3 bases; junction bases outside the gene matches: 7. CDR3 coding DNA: TGTGCCAGCAGTTTCTCGGACAGGGTCGTCTACGAGCAGTACTTC. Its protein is CASSFSDRVVYEQYF.